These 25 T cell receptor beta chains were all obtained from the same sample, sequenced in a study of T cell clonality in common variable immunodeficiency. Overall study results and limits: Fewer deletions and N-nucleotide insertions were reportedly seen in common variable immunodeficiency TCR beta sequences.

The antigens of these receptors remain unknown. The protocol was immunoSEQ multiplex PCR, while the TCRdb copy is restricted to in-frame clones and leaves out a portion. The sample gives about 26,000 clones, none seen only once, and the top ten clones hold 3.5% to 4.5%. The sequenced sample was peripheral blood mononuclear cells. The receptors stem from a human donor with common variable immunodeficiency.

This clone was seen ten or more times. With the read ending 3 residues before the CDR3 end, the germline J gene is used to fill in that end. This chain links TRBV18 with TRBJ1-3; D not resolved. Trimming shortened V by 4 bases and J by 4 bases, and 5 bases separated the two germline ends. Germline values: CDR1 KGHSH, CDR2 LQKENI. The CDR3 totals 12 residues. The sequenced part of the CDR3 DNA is TGTGCCAGCTCACTCCAGGGAAACACC. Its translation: CASSLQGNT. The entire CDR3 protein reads CASSLQGNTIYF.

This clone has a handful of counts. CDR3 sequence: CATIYRNSGSGANVLTF. The sequenced CDR3 bases are TGTGCCACAATTTACAGGAACTCAGGGTCTGGGGCCAACGTC. V and J are TRBV19 and TRBJ2-6; tentatively, D is TRBD1 (5 bases). The DNA ends 3 residues before the CDR3 does, and the rest of the CDR3 is filled in from the germline J gene. Germline V gene sequence: CDR1 LNHDA, CDR2 SQIVND (reference sequence). The CDR3 is made up of 17 amino acids. V lost 10 bases and J 1 base, leaving 20 bases between the germline ends.

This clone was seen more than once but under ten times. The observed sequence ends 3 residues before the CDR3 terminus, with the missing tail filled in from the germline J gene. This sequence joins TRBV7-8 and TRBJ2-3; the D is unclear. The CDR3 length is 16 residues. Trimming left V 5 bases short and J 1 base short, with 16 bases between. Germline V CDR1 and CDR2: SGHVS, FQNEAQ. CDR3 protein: CASSPTTRLGTDTQYF. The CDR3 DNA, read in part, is TGTGCCAGCAGCCCAACGACTCGACTGGGCACAGATACG.

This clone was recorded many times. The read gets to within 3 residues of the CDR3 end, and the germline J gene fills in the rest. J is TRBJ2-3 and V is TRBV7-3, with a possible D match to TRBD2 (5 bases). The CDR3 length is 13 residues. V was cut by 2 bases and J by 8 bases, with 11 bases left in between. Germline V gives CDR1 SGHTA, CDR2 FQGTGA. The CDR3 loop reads CASSLVSGVTQYF. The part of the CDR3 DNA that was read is TGTGCCAGCAGCTTAGTTTCCGGGGTTACG.

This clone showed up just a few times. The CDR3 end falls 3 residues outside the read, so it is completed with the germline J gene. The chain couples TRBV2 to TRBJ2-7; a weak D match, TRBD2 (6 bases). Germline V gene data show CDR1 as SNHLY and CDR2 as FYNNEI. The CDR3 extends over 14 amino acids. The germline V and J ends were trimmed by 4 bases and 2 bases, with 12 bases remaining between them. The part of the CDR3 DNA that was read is TGTGCCAGCAGTGCGGGGCGGGGAACCTACGAG. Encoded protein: CASSAGRGTYE. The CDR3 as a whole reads CASSAGRGTYEQYF.

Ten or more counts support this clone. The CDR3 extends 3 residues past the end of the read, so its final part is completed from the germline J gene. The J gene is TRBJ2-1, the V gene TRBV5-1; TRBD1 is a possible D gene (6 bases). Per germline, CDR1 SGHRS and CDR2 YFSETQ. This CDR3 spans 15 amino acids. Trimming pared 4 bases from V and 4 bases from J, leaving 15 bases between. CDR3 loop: CASSRQGTDYNEQFF. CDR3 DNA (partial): TGCGCCAGCAGCAGGCAGGGGACCGATTACAATGAG. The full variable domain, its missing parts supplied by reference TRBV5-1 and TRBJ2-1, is KAGVTQTPRYLIKTRGQQVTLSCSPISGHRSVSWYQQTPGQGLQFLFEYFSETQRNKGNFPGRFSGRQFSNSRSEMNVSTLELGDSALYLCASSRQGTDYNEQFFGPGTRLTVL.

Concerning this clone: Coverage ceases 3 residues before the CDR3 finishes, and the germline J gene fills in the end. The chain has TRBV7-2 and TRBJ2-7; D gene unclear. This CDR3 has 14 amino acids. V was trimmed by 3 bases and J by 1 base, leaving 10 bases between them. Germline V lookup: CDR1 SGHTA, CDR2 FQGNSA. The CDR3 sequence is CASSFWQASYEQYF. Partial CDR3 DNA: TGTGCCAGCAGCTTCTGGCAGGCATCCTACGAG.

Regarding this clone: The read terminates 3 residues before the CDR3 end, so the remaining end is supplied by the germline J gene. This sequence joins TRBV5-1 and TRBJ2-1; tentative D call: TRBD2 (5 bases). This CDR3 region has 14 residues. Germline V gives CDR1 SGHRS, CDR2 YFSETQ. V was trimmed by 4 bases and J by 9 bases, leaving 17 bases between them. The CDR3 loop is CASSPLSTGGEQFF. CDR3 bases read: TGCGCCAGCAGCCCGCTATCGACTGGAGGTGAG.

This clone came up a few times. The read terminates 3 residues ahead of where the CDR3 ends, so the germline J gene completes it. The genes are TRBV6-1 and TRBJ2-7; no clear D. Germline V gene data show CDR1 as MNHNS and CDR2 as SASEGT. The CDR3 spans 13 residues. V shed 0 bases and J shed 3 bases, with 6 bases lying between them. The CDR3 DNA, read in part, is TGTGCCAGCAGTGAAGCTAGAAACTACGAG. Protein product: CASSEARNYE. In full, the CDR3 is CASSEARNYEQYF.

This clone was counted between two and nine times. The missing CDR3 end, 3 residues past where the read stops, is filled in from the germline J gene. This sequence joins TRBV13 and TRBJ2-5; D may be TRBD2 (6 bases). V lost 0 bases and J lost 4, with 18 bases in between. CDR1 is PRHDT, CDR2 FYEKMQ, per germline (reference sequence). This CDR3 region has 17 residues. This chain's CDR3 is CASSLGPTSWRGETQYF. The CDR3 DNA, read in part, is TGTGCCAGCAGCTTAGGCCCCACTAGTTGGCGGGGAGAGACC.

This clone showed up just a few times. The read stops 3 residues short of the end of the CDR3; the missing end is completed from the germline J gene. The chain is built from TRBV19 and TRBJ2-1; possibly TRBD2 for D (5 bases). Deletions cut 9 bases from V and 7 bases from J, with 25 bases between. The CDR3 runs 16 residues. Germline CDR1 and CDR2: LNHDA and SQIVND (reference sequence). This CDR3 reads CASALERSFPQNEQFF. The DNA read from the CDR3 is TGTGCCAGCGCACTTGAGCGGTCATTCCCCCAGAATGAG.

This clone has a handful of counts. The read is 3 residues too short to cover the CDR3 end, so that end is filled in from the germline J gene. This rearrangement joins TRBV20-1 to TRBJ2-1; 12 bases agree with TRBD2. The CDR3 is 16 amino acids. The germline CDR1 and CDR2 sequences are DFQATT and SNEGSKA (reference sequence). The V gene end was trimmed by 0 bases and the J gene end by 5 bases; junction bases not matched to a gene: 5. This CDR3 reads CSARDSSGRADNEQFF. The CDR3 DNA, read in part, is TGCAGTGCTAGAGACTCTAGCGGGAGGGCAGACAATGAG.

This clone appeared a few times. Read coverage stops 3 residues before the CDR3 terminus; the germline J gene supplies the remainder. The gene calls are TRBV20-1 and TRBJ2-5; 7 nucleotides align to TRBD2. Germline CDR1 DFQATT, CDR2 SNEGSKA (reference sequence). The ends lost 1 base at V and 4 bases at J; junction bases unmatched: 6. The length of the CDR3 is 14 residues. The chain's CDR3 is CSARAKLAVETQYF. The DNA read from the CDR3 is TGCAGTGCTAGAGCGAAGCTAGCGGTAGAGACC.

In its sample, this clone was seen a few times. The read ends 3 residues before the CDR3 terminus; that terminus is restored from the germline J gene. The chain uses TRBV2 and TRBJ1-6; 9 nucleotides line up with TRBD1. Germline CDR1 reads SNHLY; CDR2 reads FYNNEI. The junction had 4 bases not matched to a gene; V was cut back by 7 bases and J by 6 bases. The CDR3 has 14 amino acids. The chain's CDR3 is CASNTGQGNSPLHF. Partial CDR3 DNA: TGTGCCAGCAACACGGGACAGGGTAATTCACCC.

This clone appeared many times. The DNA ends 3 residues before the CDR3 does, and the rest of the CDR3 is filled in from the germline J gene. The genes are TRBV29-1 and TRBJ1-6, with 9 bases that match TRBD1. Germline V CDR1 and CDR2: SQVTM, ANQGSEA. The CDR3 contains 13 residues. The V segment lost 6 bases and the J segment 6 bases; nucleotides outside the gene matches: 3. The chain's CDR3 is CSVLDRGNSPLHF. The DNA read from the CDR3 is TGCAGCGTCCTGGACAGGGGTAATTCACCC.

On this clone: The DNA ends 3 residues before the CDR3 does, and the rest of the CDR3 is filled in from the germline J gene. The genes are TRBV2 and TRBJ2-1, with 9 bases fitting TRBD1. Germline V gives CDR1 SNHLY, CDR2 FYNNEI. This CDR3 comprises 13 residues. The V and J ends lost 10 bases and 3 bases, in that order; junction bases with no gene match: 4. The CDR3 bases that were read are TGTGCCACCGAGACAGGGGGCTACAATGAG. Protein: CATETGGYNE. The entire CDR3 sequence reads CATETGGYNEQFF.

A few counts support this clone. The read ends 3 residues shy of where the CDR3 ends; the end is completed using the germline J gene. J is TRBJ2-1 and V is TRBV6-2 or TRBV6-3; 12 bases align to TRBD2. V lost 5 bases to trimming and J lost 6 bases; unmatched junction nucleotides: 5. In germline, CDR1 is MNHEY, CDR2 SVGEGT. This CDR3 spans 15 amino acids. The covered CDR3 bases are TGTGCCAGCAGTGGCCGGACTAGCGGGACCAATGAG. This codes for CASSGRTSGTNE. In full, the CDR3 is CASSGRTSGTNEQFF.

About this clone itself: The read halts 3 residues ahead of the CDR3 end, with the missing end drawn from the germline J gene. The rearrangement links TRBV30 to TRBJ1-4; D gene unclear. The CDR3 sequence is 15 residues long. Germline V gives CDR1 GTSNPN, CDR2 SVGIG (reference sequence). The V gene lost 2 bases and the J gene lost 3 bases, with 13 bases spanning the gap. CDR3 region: CAWSPYTGSNEKLFF. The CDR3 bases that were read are TGTGCCTGGAGTCCCTACACCGGGTCTAATGAAAAA.

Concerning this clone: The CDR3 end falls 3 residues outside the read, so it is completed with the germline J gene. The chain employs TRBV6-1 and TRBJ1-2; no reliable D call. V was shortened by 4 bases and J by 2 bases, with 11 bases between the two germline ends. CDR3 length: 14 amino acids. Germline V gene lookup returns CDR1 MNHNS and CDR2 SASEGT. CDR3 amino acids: CASSGSLRNYGYTF. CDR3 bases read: TGTGCCAGCAGTGGGTCCCTGCGGAACTATGGC.

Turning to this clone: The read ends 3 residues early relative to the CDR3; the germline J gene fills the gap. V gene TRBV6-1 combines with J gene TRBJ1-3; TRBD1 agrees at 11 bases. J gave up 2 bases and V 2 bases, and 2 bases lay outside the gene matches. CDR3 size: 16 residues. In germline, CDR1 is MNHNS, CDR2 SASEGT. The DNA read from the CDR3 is TGTGCCAGCAGTGAATGGACAGGGGGCACTGGAAACACC. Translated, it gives CASSEWTGGTGNT. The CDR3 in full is CASSEWTGGTGNTIYF.

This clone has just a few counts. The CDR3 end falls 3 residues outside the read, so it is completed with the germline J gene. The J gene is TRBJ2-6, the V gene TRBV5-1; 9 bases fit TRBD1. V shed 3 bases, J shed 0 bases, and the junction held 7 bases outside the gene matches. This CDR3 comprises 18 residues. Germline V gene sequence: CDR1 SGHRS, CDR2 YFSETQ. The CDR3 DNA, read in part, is TGCGCCAGCAGCTATACCGGGACAGGGTCCTCTGGGGCCAACGTC. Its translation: CASSYTGTGSSGANV. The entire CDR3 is CASSYTGTGSSGANVLTF.

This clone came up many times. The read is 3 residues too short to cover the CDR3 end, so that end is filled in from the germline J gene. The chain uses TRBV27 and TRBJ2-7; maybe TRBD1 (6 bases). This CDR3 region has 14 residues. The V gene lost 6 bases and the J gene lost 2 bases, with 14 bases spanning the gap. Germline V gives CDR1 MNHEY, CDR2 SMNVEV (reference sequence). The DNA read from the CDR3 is TGTGCCAGCAGGGGGTTGGACAGCCCCTACGAG. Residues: CASRGLDSPYE. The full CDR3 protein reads CASRGLDSPYEQYF.

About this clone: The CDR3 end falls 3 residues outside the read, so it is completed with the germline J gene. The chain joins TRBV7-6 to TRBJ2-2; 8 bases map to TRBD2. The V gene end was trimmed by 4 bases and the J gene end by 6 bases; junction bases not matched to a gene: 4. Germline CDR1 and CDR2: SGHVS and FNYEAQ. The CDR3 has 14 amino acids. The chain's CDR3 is CASSWSGSPGELFF. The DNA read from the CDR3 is TGTGCCAGCAGCTGGAGCGGGAGCCCCGGGGAG.

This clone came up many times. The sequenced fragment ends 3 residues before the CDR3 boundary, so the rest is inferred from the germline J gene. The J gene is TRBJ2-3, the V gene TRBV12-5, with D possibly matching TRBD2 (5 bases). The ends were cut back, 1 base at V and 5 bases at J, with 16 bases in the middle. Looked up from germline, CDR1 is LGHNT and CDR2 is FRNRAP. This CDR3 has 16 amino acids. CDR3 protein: CASGLGPVGVEDTQYF. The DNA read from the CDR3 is TGTGCTAGTGGTTTGGGTCCAGTCGGGGTCGAAGATACG.

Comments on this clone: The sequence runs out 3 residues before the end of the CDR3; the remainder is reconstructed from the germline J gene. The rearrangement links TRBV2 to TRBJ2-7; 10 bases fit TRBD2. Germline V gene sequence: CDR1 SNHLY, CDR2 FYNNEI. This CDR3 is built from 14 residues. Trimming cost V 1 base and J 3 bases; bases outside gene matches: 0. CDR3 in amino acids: CASSEGTSGYEQYF. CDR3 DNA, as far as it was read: TGTGCCAGCAGTGAAGGGACTAGCGGCTACGAG.